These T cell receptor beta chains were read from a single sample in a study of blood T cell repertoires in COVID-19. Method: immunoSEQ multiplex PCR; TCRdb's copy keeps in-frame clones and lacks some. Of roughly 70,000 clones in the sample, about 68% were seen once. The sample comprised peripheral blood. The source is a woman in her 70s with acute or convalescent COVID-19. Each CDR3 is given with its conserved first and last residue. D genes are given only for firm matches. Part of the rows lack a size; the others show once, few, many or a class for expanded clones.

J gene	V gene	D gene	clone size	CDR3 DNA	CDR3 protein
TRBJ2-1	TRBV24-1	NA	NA	TGTGCCACCAGTGGCAGTGGTAGCGGTTACAATGAGCAGTTCTTC	CATSGSGSGYNEQFF
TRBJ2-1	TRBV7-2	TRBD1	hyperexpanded	TGTGCCAGCAGCTCTCCGGACAGGGGCAGTGAGCAGTTCTTC	CASSSPDRGSEQFF
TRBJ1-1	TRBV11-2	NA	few	TGTGCCAGCAGCTTATGGAGGGATGCTGAAGCTTTCTTT	CASSLWRDAEAFF
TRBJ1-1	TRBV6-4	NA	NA	TGTGCCAGCAGACAGGGAGGGACGGGGATCACTGAAGCTTTCTTT	CASRQGGTGITEAFF
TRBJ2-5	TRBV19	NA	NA	TGTGCCAGTAGTACACAAACAGGACAAGAGACCCAGTACTTC	CASSTQTGQETQYF
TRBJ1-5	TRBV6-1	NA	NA	TGTGCCAGCAGTGAAAGTGTGAGACCCCTGAGGCAGCCCCAGCATTTT	CASSESVRPLRQPQHF
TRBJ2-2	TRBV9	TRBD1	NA	TGTGCCAGCAGCGTCTGGACAGGGTCTAACACCGGGGAGCTGTTTTTT	CASSVWTGSNTGELFF
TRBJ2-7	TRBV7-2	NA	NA	TGTGCCAGCAGCCCTCTCTACGAGCAGTACTTC	CASSPLYEQYF
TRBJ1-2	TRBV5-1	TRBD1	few	TGCGCCAGCAGCCCGACAGGGCCTTACTATGGCTACACCTTC	CASSPTGPYYGYTF
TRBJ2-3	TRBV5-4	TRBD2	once	TGTGCCAGCAGTTTAGCGGGAGCCATATCAGATACGCAGTATTTT	CASSLAGAISDTQYF
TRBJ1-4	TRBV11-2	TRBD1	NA	TGTGCCAGCAGCTTAGATGATCGGGACAGGGTAAATGGAAAACTGTTTTTT	CASSLDDRDRVNGKLFF